This T cell receptor (beta chain) is drawn from a study of neoadjuvant anti-PD-1 for oral cavity cancer. Using immunoSEQ multiplex PCR, the repertoire was profiled, and TCRdb retains in-frame clones only, with some absent. The repertoire holds about 12,000 clones, 71% seen once, with more than 2.5% in the top ten. Trimming removed 4 bases from V and 4 bases from J, with 11 bases in between. The length of the CDR3 is 14 residues. Germline CDR1 is MNHEY and CDR2 is SMNVEV (reference sequence). Time point in this sample: after neoadjuvant nivolumab, at surgical resection. This TCR was recovered from a person aged 35 to 85 with oral cavity squamous cell carcinoma. The sample was PBMCs, taken after nivolumab (anti-PD-1) treatment. The chain carries TRBV27 and TRBJ1-5; D unresolved. In nucleotides, the CDR3 is TGTGCCAGCAGTTACATAGGGAGGAATCAGCCCCAGCATTTT. This translates into CASSYIGRNQPQHF.